This T cell receptor beta chain was retrieved from a study of T cell responses to AZD1222 COVID-19 vaccine. This clone was observed a single time. TCRdb keeps only in-frame clones here, not all; method: immunoSEQ multiplex PCR. The data hold tens of thousands of clones, with roughly 90% observed a single time. The clonotype originates from an adult in good health. Specimen: peripheral blood, collected on day 0 of AZD1222 vaccination.

CDR3 bases: TGTGCCAGCAGCCAAAGCGGGAGAGCTTTCTTT. Its protein product is CASSQSGRAFF. The rearrangement uses TRBV3-1 (or the pseudogene TRBV3-2) and TRBJ1-1; D is undetermined. CDR1 and CDR2 from the germline V gene are LGHDT and YNNKEL (reference sequence). Trimming took off 2 bases at V and 10 bases at J, with 8 bases between the two ends. The CDR3 consists of 11 residues.